This T cell receptor (beta chain) was sequenced for a study of blood T cell repertoires in COVID-19. This clone was counted a few times. Sequenced by immunoSEQ multiplex PCR; TCRdb stores in-frame clones only, minus some. The sample holds 300,000 or so clones, roughly 85% seen once. This TCR was recovered from a woman aged 30 to 39 who had recovered from COVID-19. Material for sequencing was PBMCs or T cells enriched from blood (not recorded which).

The CDR3 nucleotides are TGCAGCTTCCGGGACAGTCCCTACGAGCAGTACTTC. Translated, it gives CSFRDSPYEQYF. The chain has TRBV29-1 and TRBJ2-7, with TRBD1 matching 7 bases. The V gene end was trimmed by 8 bases and the J gene end by 2 bases; junction bases not matched to a gene: 6. CDR3 size: 12 residues. Germline V lookup: CDR1 SQVTM, CDR2 ANQGSEA.